Shown below are 27 T cell receptor beta chains from a single sample sequenced in a study of cytomegalovirus exposure and HLA in healthy donors. This table comes from immunoSEQ multiplex PCR, and its TCRdb copy is limited to in-frame clones, with some not included. The sample records around 150,000 clones, 85% being singletons. The specimen sequenced was PBMCs. The receptors derive from a man aged 30 to 39 in good health and CMV-seropositive.

The chain carries TRBV4-1 and TRBJ1-2, with D possibly being TRBD1 (5 bases). Germline loops: CDR1 MGHRA, CDR2 YSYEKL. The V end lost 4 bases, the J end lost 1 base, and 22 bases lay between the germline ends. The CDR3 covers 18 residues. The CDR3 sequence: CASSLEGIGRGVNYGYTF. In DNA form, the CDR3 reads TGCGCCAGCAGCCTAGAGGGGATTGGGAGGGGCGTTAACTATGGCTACACCTTC.

This chain uses TRBV7-9 with TRBJ1-2; D not resolved. This CDR3 is built from 14 residues. Trimming cost V 5 bases and J 1 base, with 11 bases left between them. From germline, CDR1 is SEHNR and CDR2 FQNEAQ (reference sequence). CDR3 sequence reads: CASSPRYGNYGYTF. CDR3 nucleotide sequence: TGTGCCAGCAGCCCGCGCTACGGTAACTATGGCTACACCTTC.

V usage is TRBV6-5 and J usage is TRBJ2-7; weak D call: TRBD2 (5 bases). The CDR3 spans 12 residues. Trimming took 2 bases from V and 9 from J, leaving 11 bases between them. Germline V gives CDR1 MNHEY, CDR2 SVGAGI. The CDR3 DNA sequence: TGTGCCAGCAGTTACCCGGAGGCCGGGCAGTACTTC. It codes for CASSYPEAGQYF.

The chain combines TRBV5-1 with TRBJ2-3; 11 nucleotides match TRBD2. This CDR3 comprises 16 residues. Germline values: CDR1 SGHRS, CDR2 YFSETQ. Losses at the gene ends were 4 bases for V and 2 bases for J; bases not matched to a gene: 6. The CDR3 loop reads CASSRLAGGSTDTQYF. In nucleotides, the CDR3 is TGCGCCAGCAGCAGGCTAGCGGGGGGTTCCACAGATACGCAGTATTTT.

CDR3 in amino acids: CASSERQNMNTEAFF. DNA for the CDR3: TGCGCCAGCAGCGAAAGACAGAACATGAACACTGAAGCTTTCTTT. The V call is TRBV4-3, the J call TRBJ1-1, with D perhaps matching TRBD1 (5 bases). V was shortened by 5 bases and J by 0 bases, with 13 bases between the two germline ends. Looked up from germline, CDR1 is LGHNA and CDR2 is YSLEER. The CDR3 has 15 amino acids.

The J gene is TRBJ1-3, the V gene TRBV2; TRBD1 aligns across 12 bases. Trimming at V came to 6 bases and at J to 0 bases, leaving 6 bases not matched to a gene. This CDR3 is 17 amino acids long. The germline V gene has CDR1 SNHLY and CDR2 FYNNEI. CDR3 residues: CASSGTGGLSSGNTIYF. In DNA, the CDR3 is TGTGCCAGCAGCGGGACAGGGGGCCTAAGCTCTGGAAACACCATATATTTT.

The chain uses TRBV19 and TRBJ2-4, with D possibly matching TRBD2 (6 bases). The germline CDR1 and CDR2 sequences are LNHDA and SQIVND (reference sequence). The ends were cut back, 3 bases at V and 2 bases at J, with 11 bases in the middle. The CDR3 covers 15 residues. CDR3 region: CASSIPGLSKNIQYF. The CDR3 DNA sequence: TGTGCCAGTAGTATCCCGGGACTCTCCAAAAACATTCAGTACTTC.

This clone was found once. V usage is TRBV7-2 and J usage is TRBJ1-5; D uncertain. Germline V gives CDR1 SGHTA, CDR2 FQGNSA. The CDR3 contains 18 residues. With 2 bases removed from V and 1 base from J, the gap between germline ends came to 18 bases. The CDR3 protein is CASSLFGPQTTSNQPQHF. CDR3 coding DNA: TGTGCCAGCAGCTTATTCGGTCCGCAGACGACAAGCAATCAGCCCCAGCATTTT. Using reference TRBV7-2 and TRBJ1-5 for the parts outside the CDR3, the full variable domain is GAGVSQSPSNKVTEKGKDVELRCDPISGHTALYWYRQSLGQGLEFLIYFQGNSAPDKSGLPSDRFSAERTGGSVSTLTIQRTQQEDSAVYLCASSLFGPQTTSNQPQHFGDGTRLSIL.

This clone was counted a few times. The chain couples TRBV5-1 to TRBJ1-5, with 7 positions matching TRBD1. Germline V gene sequence: CDR1 SGHRS, CDR2 YFSETQ. Unmatched junction bases numbered 6, after V lost 4 bases and J lost 2 bases. The CDR3 runs to 15 residues. In DNA form, the CDR3 reads TGCGCCAGCAGCCCAGAGGGGGCTCGCAATCAGCCCCAGCATTTT. Its protein is CASSPEGARNQPQHF. The full variable domain, with the rest looked up from reference TRBV5-1 and TRBJ1-5, is KAGVTQTPRYLIKTRGQQVTLSCSPISGHRSVSWYQQTPGQGLQFLFEYFSETQRNKGNFPGRFSGRQFSNSRSEMNVSTLELGDSALYLCASSPEGARNQPQHFGDGTRLSIL.

The chain has TRBV5-4 and TRBJ1-2, with 7 nucleotides matching TRBD1. After removal of 2 bases from V and 8 bases from J, the junction contained 6 bases not matched to a gene. This CDR3 has 13 residues. CDR1 is SGHNT, CDR2 YYREEE, per germline (reference sequence). The CDR3 spells CASSLMTGTGYTF. CDR3 nucleotides: TGTGCCAGCAGCTTAATGACAGGGACCGGCTACACCTTC.

This chain links TRBV10-1 with TRBJ2-5; 10 bases agree with TRBD1. V was clipped by 0 bases and J by 5 bases; unmatched bases: 3. The CDR3 spans 15 residues. Per germline, CDR1 WNHNN and CDR2 SYGVQD (reference sequence). This CDR3 is CASSESWDRGETQYF. The CDR3 DNA follows: TGCGCCAGCAGTGAGTCCTGGGACAGGGGTGAGACCCAGTACTTC.

This clone has a handful of counts. The rearrangement uses TRBV10-3 and TRBJ2-7; a possible D gene is TRBD1 (6 bases). Per the germline V gene, CDR1 is ENHRY and CDR2 is SYGVKD. Trimming shortened V by 11 bases and J by 5 bases, and 16 bases separated the two germline ends. The length of the CDR3 is 12 residues. As DNA, the CDR3 is TGTGCCGCGCAGGGGTTTTCAGACGAGCAGTACTTC. Translation gives CAAQGFSDEQYF.

This clone was picked up a small number of times. V is TRBV25-1 and J is TRBJ1-1; weak D call: TRBD1 (6 bases). Germline-derived CDR1 and CDR2 are MGHDK and SYGVNS. The V end lost 7 bases, the J end lost 0 bases, and 9 bases lay between the germline ends. The CDR3 consists of 13 residues. CDR3 sequence: CASTGTLNTEAFF. For the CDR3, the DNA is TGTGCCAGCACCGGGACACTGAACACTGAAGCTTTCTTT.

The chain links TRBV7-6 to TRBJ2-7; D remains ambiguous. Between the trimmed V and J ends, which lost 0 bases and 4 bases, there was a span of 7 bases. The CDR3 is 13 amino acids. The germline V gene has CDR1 SGHVS and CDR2 FNYEAQ. Here the CDR3 DNA reads TGTGCCAGCAGCTTAGCCGCGATGTACGAGCAGTACTTC. Its protein product is CASSLAAMYEQYF.

The chain is built from TRBV7-9 and TRBJ1-1, with D possibly matching TRBD1 (5 bases). The CDR3 loop spans 15 amino acids. Trimming cost V 5 bases and J 4 bases, with 17 bases left between them. Germline assignment: CDR1 SEHNR and CDR2 FQNEAQ (reference sequence). CDR3: CASSAFSWGGTEAFF. CDR3 bases: TGTGCCAGCAGCGCCTTTTCGTGGGGGGGCACTGAAGCTTTCTTT.

The chain carries TRBV5-1 and TRBJ1-2, with D tentatively TRBD1 (6 bases). Germline V gives CDR1 SGHRS, CDR2 YFSETQ. V was pared by 2 bases and J by 3 bases, with 17 bases between. This CDR3 is 16 amino acids long. CDR3 amino acids: CASSFLTGKADYGYTF. The DNA of the CDR3 is TGCGCCAGCAGCTTCTTAACAGGGAAAGCGGACTATGGCTACACCTTC.

The J gene is TRBJ2-7, the V gene TRBV19; D not resolved. The CDR3 loop spans 15 amino acids. The V and J ends lost 3 bases and 3 bases respectively, with 15 bases between them. Germline V gene data show CDR1 as LNHDA and CDR2 as SQIVND (reference sequence). CDR3 coding DNA: TGTGCCAGTAGTATCGACATCTTTAGTGGCTACGAGCAGTACTTC. Protein sequence: CASSIDIFSGYEQYF.

The J gene is TRBJ1-4, the V gene TRBV30; D ambiguous. This CDR3 has 12 amino acids. Trimming left V 5 bases short and J 8 bases short, with 12 bases between. Germline lookup yields CDR1 GTSNPN and CDR2 SVGIG (reference sequence). CDR3 sequence (DNA): TGTGCCTGGTGGGCAGGTGGGGAAAAACTGTTTTTT. This gives the protein CAWWAGGEKLFF.

This rearrangement joins TRBV6-1 to TRBJ1-1; D remains ambiguous. The germline gives CDR1 MNHNS, CDR2 SASEGT. This CDR3 comprises 14 residues. Trimming took off 8 bases at V and 3 bases at J, with 16 bases between the two ends. CDR3 residues: CASLPRVADTEAFF. The CDR3 bases are TGTGCCAGCCTTCCGCGGGTGGCGGACACTGAAGCTTTCTTT.

The chain combines TRBV21-1 with TRBJ2-7; the table names TRBD1, a call not compared with the DNA. TRBV21-1 counts as a pseudogene. The CDR3 has 11 residues. In nucleotides, the CDR3 is TGTGCCAGCTCCAGGGGATACGAGCAGTACTTC. Its translation: CASSRGYEQYF.

This clone has only one observation. V usage is TRBV7-9 and J usage is TRBJ1-3; 10 nucleotides match TRBD1. The ends lost 5 bases at V and 4 bases at J; junction bases unmatched: 11. The CDR3 contains 17 residues. Germline V CDR1 and CDR2: SEHNR, FQNEAQ (reference sequence). CDR3 sequence: CASSPTGDRGTGNTIYF. The CDR3 coding sequence is TGTGCCAGCAGCCCGACGGGGGACAGGGGTACCGGAAACACCATATATTTT.

V is TRBV21-1 and J is TRBJ1-2. TRBV21-1 is deemed a pseudogene. This CDR3 contains 10 residues. The CDR3 protein is CATPTGGYTF. In DNA, the CDR3 is TGTGCCACCCCGACGGGTGGCTACACCTTC.

This sequence joins TRBV7-3 and TRBJ1-1; 9 positions agree with TRBD1. The V segment lost 3 bases and the J segment 3 bases; nucleotides outside the gene matches: 2. The CDR3 contains 14 residues. Germline V gene sequence: CDR1 SGHTA, CDR2 FQGTGA. CDR3 protein: CASSFTGGDTEAFF. The CDR3 nucleotides are TGTGCCAGCAGCTTTACAGGGGGCGACACTGAAGCTTTCTTT. Full variable domain (remainder filled in from reference TRBV7-3 and TRBJ1-1): GAGVSQTPSNKVTEKGKYVELRCDPISGHTALYWYRQSLGQGPEFLIYFQGTGAADDSGLPNDRFFAVRPEGSVSTLKIQRTERGDSAVYLCASSFTGGDTEAFFGQGTRLTVV.

The chain employs TRBV4-3 and TRBJ1-1; 7 bases line up with TRBD1. Germline CDR1 LGHNA, CDR2 YSLEER. The CDR3 consists of 13 residues. J was trimmed by 5 bases and V by 2 bases; bases with no gene match: 2. The DNA for the CDR3 is TGCGCCAGCAGCCAAACAGGGGTTACTGAAGCTTTCTTT. Its translation: CASSQTGVTEAFF.

The rearrangement uses TRBV4-3 and TRBJ1-5; D gene unclear. Germline V gene lookup returns CDR1 LGHNA and CDR2 YSLEER. This CDR3 has 13 amino acids. V gave up 0 bases and J gave up 7 bases, with 7 bases separating them. CDR3 loop: CASSQEVVQPQHF. The CDR3 bases are TGCGCCAGCAGCCAAGAGGTAGTACAGCCCCAGCATTTT.

This chain joins TRBV19 and TRBJ1-1; possibly TRBD1 for D (6 bases). This CDR3 comprises 12 residues. The germline V gene has CDR1 LNHDA and CDR2 SQIVND (reference sequence). Trimming cost V 3 bases and J 8 bases, with 10 bases left between them. The CDR3 sequence: CASSIKDSEAFF. The CDR3 DNA is TGTGCCAGTAGTATTAAGGACAGCGAAGCTTTCTTT.

This sequence joins TRBV18 and TRBJ2-3; possible D gene TRBD2, 6 bases. Germline V gene sequence: CDR1 KGHSH, CDR2 LQKENI. Trimming cost V 6 bases and J 2 bases, with 9 bases left between them. CDR3 size: 13 residues. The CDR3 sequence is CASSGLLTDTQYF. The CDR3 nucleotides are TGTGCCAGCTCCGGACTACTCACAGATACGCAGTATTTT.